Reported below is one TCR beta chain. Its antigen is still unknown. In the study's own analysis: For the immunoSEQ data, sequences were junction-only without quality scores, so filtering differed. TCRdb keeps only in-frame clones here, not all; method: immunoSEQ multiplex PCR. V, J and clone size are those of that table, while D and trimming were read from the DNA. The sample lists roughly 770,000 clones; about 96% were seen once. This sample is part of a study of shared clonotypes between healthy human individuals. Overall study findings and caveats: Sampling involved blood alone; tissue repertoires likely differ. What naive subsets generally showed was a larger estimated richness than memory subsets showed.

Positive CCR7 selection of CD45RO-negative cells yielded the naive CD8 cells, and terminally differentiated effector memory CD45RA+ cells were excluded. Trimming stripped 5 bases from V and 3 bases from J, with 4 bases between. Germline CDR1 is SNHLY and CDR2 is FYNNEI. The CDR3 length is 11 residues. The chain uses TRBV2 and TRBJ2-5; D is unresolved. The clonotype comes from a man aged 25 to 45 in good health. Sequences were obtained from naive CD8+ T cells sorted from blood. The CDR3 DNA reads TGTGCCAGCAGTCAAGAAGAGACCCAGTACTTC. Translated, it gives CASSQEETQYF.